This T cell receptor (beta chain) was identified in a study of beta chain features in type 1 diabetes (dated by TCRdb to the late 2010s). About the investigation overall: Patients and healthy donors did not differ in mean age, gender distribution, total cell number or subset yield. A total of about 100,000,000 sorted cells were examined across all samples, and RNA yield correlated strongly with the number of cells per subset. The study compared the TCRB repertoires of sorted circulating CD4+ T cell subsets in recently diagnosed type 1 diabetes patients with those in matched healthy donors. Whereas all 28 donors provided naive and central memory subsets, regulatory and stem cell-like memory subsets were isolated from just 8 patients and roughly 8 healthy donors. Overall results and qualifications from the work: The naive, central memory and regulatory TCRB repertoires appeared to resemble one another more closely among patients than among healthy donors. Because cDNA rather than genomic DNA was sequenced, highly expressing activated cells could have been over-represented, although no difference in activation and CD3 levels was found between groups. In all four CD4+ subsets, TCRB CDR3 length was moderately but significantly shorter in type 1 diabetes patients. HLA sub-analyses involved small numbers of individuals, so any influence of HLA type on TCRB rearrangement remained unresolved. PCR may preferentially amplify shorter templates, but because patient and control samples were amplified and corrected together, any resulting skew would affect both groups equally. Patients with type 1 diabetes made fewer insertions and deleted more nucleotides at VDJ recombination sites, implying thymic rearrangement abnormalities.

In regard to this clone: Which antigen it targets is not known. Base qualities are not at hand, and no much larger clone is one base apart.

Trimming leaves V shorter by 3 bases and J shorter by 6 bases, with the junction holding 3 bases beyond the gene matches. CDR1 and CDR2 (SGHTA, FQGNSA) derive from the germline V gene. The CDR3 holds 14 amino acids from the cysteine to the phenylalanine. Of the read, only the CDR3 DNA is kept; its 42 bases are in frame from base 1. All of the isolated RNA was reverse transcribed with the High Capacity cDNA Reverse Transcription Kit, so expressed TCRB transcripts were sequenced. Naive, central memory and regulatory T cell samples underwent deep immunoSEQ sequencing, averaging approximately 3.3 million total reads per sample. Sorted cells were lysed in RLT buffer and RNA was extracted with DNase-treated RNeasy Micro or Mini kits, depending on cell number. Each cell subset was processed separately to prevent cross-contamination, with patient and healthy donor samples processed together. Using the immunoSEQ multiplex PCR, TCRB sequences were amplified from cDNA into 87-bp fragments spanning the CDR3 region. Sequencing of the amplicons was done on the Illumina HiSeq platform. The original pipeline was this. PCR bias was computationally corrected using synthetic template baselines, reads within Hamming distance 2 were collapsed, and singletons that could not be merged were discarded. By aligning reads against IMGT, V, D and J genes, CDR3 length, and insertions or deletions at six rearrangement sites were assigned. Within each subset, clonotype counts were normalized to sorted cell number, and only after that were true diversity and Gini coefficients computed with the tcR R package. The overlap coefficient, calculated on TCRB nucleotide sequences, was used to quantify repertoire sharing. Out-of-frame TCRB sequences from naive cells were analyzed to stand in for the pre-selection repertoire. TCRdb retrieved this table from immuneACCESS and kept in-frame rearrangements only. Not all clones are present; in checked studies, unresolved V genes account for under half, and no reason is known for the remainder. V, J and clone size derive from that table, while D and trimming were established from the DNA sequence. The sample records some 900,000 clones, under 20% of which are singletons. The ten top clones hold around 0.02% of the sample.

Each donor gave one peripheral blood draw, approximately 100 mL on average, collected into heparinised tubes. Naive, central memory, regulatory and stem cell-like memory CD4+ T cells were sorted on a BD FACSAria II using a panel including CD45RO, CCR7, CD25, CD127, CD95 and CD27. Purity was above 95% for every sorted population. PBMCs were separated immediately by Lymphoprep density gradient centrifugation and were stained directly, without being cultured. To minimize batch effects, samples were stained and sorted in pairs, one healthy donor with one patient per experiment. The TCR comes from a young woman in good health. The chain uses TRBV7-2 and TRBJ2-1; TRBD2 fits 9 bases in the junction. The material sequenced was naive CD4+ T cells from blood. The cell subset or site label of this sample denotes: true naive CD4+ T cells. This receptor carries the CDR3 CASSLTSGRNEQFF. The sequence in DNA is TGTGCCAGCAGCTTGACTAGCGGACGCAATGAGCAGTTCTTC.